The present entry profiles one T cell receptor beta chain with its context. Some clones are missing from TCRdb's copy, which holds only in-frame ones; the method was immunoSEQ multiplex PCR. The table records under 300,000 clones, around 86% of them present only once. The CDR3 runs 18 residues. The V and J ends lost 3 bases and 7 bases respectively, with 24 bases between them. Germline CDR1 is LGHNA and CDR2 is YSLEER. This entry comes from a study of blood T cell repertoires in COVID-19. In the study overall: From T cells, B-cell-depleted T cells, or PBMCs came the material, which was cDNA or gDNA.

The specimen was peripheral blood. This sequence originates from a woman in her 70s with active or convalescent COVID-19. The rearrangement uses TRBV4-3 and TRBJ1-4; a weak D match, TRBD1 (5 bases). The CDR3 DNA reads TGCGCCAGCAGCCAGGATTTCCCGGGTGCTAAAAGGGGTGAAAAACTGTTTTTT. Protein: CASSQDFPGAKRGEKLFF.